Below are 22 T cell receptor beta chains sequenced from a single sample in a study of a mutant IDH1 vaccine in newly diagnosed glioma. Produced via immunoSEQ multiplex PCR; TCRdb's table is partial and in-frame only. The data show more than 25,000 clones, approximately 88% seen once. Time point defined: week 5, during vaccination. Doses consisted of 300 ug of mutant IDH1 20-mer peptide each, paired with topical imiquimod. Their recognized antigens are unknown. This sample comprised PBMCs, obtained from a glioma patient whose treatment included an IDH1 peptide vaccine. These receptors originate from a man aged 18 to 30 with glioma.

The V gene is TRBV6-1, the J gene TRBJ1-2; 7 bases map to TRBD1. Germline CDR1 and CDR2: MNHNS and SASEGT. This CDR3 spans 15 amino acids. The V gene end was trimmed by 4 bases and the J gene end by 0 bases; junction bases not matched to a gene: 5. The DNA of the CDR3 is TGTGCCAGCAGTGTGTACAGGGGAGCTAACTATGGCTACACCTTC. Residues: CASSVYRGANYGYTF.

The chain joins TRBV6-1 to TRBJ1-5; D may be TRBD1 (6 bases). V lost 7 bases to trimming and J lost 5 bases, with 15 bases between them. Germline assignment: CDR1 MNHNS and CDR2 SASEGT. The CDR3 is 14 amino acids. CDR3 sequence: CASIDKYRDQPQHF. DNA of the CDR3: TGTGCCAGCATAGATAAATACAGGGATCAGCCCCAGCATTTT.

This sequence joins TRBV30 and TRBJ2-6; D call uncertain. Deletions cut 1 base from V and 4 bases from J, with 8 bases between. This CDR3 is 14 amino acids long. CDR1 and CDR2 from the germline V gene are GTSNPN and SVGIG (reference sequence). The CDR3 loop is CAWSEGKGANVLTF. The CDR3 coding sequence is TGTGCCTGGAGTGAAGGGAAAGGGGCCAACGTCCTGACTTTC.

The chain recombines TRBV30 with TRBJ2-7; D may be TRBD1 (5 bases). CDR1 and CDR2 (germline): GTSNPN, SVGIG (reference sequence). The CDR3 consists of 14 residues. The V end was cut by 2 bases, the J end by 2 bases, with 13 bases between. The CDR3 coding sequence is TGTGCCTGGAGTCCTTGGACAAGAGCCTACGAGCAGTACTTC. It is translated as CAWSPWTRAYEQYF. Full variable domain (missing parts from reference TRBV30 and TRBJ2-7): SQTIHQWPATLVQPVGSPLSLECTVEGTSNPNLYWYRQAAGRGLQLLFYSVGIGQISSEVPQNLSASRPQDRQFILSSKKLLLSDSGFYLCAWSPWTRAYEQYFGPGTRLTVT.

The V gene is TRBV7-6, the J gene TRBJ2-3; no clear D gene. V lost 5 bases to trimming and J lost 5 bases, with 8 bases between them. The germline V gene has CDR1 SGHVS and CDR2 FNYEAQ. The CDR3 is 12 amino acids. The CDR3 sequence is CASSLSRDTQYF. CDR3 DNA: TGTGCCAGCAGCCTTAGTAGAGATACGCAGTATTTT.

This clone was detected once. This rearrangement joins TRBV30 to TRBJ1-2, with 9 bases aligning to TRBD1. The V gene end was trimmed by 3 bases and the J gene end by 4 bases; junction bases not matched to a gene: 3. The CDR3 extends over 13 amino acids. From germline, CDR1 is GTSNPN and CDR2 SVGIG (reference sequence). The CDR3 coding sequence is TGTGCCTGGAGCGCGACAGGGGGCTATGGCTACACCTTC. This sequence encodes CAWSATGGYGYTF.

CDR3 nucleotide sequence: TGTGCCTGGAGTGTACCCGGGAGCTACGAGCAGTACTTC. This translates into CAWSVPGSYEQYF. This chain links TRBV30 with TRBJ2-7, with a weak D call TRBD2 (6 bases). Germline V gives CDR1 GTSNPN, CDR2 SVGIG (reference sequence). The V gene lost 0 bases and the J gene lost 3 bases, with 9 bases spanning the gap. CDR3 size: 13 residues.

The rearrangement links TRBV6-5 to TRBJ2-7, with D uncertain. V lost 2 bases to trimming and J lost 7 bases, with 12 bases between them. The CDR3 contains 13 residues. Germline values: CDR1 MNHEY, CDR2 SVGAGI. CDR3 protein: CASSYRTNLEQYF. The DNA for the CDR3 is TGTGCCAGCAGTTACCGGACGAATCTTGAGCAGTACTTC.

The V and J genes are TRBV30 and TRBJ1-1; D unclear. Germline CDR1 reads GTSNPN; CDR2 reads SVGIG (reference sequence). Trimming shortened V by 4 bases and J by 4 bases, and 13 bases separated the two germline ends. The CDR3 totals 13 residues. The CDR3 spells CAWIGFSVTEAFF. Written as DNA, the CDR3 is TGTGCCTGGATTGGGTTCAGCGTCACTGAAGCTTTCTTT.

The rearrangement uses TRBV6-5 and TRBJ1-4; weak D call: TRBD1 (5 bases). The V gene lost 2 bases and the J gene lost 8 bases, with 12 bases spanning the gap. Germline V gene sequence: CDR1 MNHEY, CDR2 SVGAGI. The length of the CDR3 is 14 residues. The CDR3 reads CASSYGQGREKLFF. The CDR3 nucleotides are TGTGCCAGCAGTTACGGGCAGGGCCGAGAAAAACTGTTTTTT.

The chain uses TRBV6-6 and TRBJ1-1; a possible D gene is TRBD1 (5 bases). This CDR3 is built from 13 residues. Germline values: CDR1 MNHNY, CDR2 SVGAGI (reference sequence). With 2 bases removed from V and 4 bases from J, the gap between germline ends came to 8 bases. The CDR3 sequence: CASSYEGSTEAFF. Here the CDR3 DNA reads TGTGCCAGCAGTTACGAGGGGAGCACTGAAGCTTTCTTT.

This clone showed up just once. V is TRBV7-2 and J is TRBJ2-4; possibly TRBD1 or TRBD2 for D (5 bases each). The V and J ends lost 5 bases and 8 bases respectively, with 22 bases between them. The CDR3 is 16 residues long. The germline V gene encodes CDR1 SGHTA and CDR2 FQGNSA. CDR3 bases: TGTGCCAGCAGCCCAGAAATGGGGTTGGGGCGGGACATTCAGTACTTC. Translated, it gives CASSPEMGLGRDIQYF.

Written as DNA, the CDR3 is TGTGCCAGCAGGGAGAACAGGGACAATCAGCCCCAGCATTTT. This codes for CASRENRDNQPQHF. The chain is built from TRBV6-5 and TRBJ1-5; tentative D call: TRBD1 (6 bases). Germline loops: CDR1 MNHEY, CDR2 SVGAGI. Trimming pared 6 bases from V and 3 bases from J, leaving 12 bases between. The CDR3 is 14 residues long.

The CDR3 sequence is CASSQDRYGANYGYTF. The CDR3 DNA is TGTGCCAGCAGCCAAGATCGGTACGGGGCTAACTATGGCTACACCTTC. The chain links TRBV14 to TRBJ1-2, with no clear D. The germline CDR1 and CDR2 sequences are SGHDN and FVKESK. Trimming removed 0 bases from V and 0 bases from J, with 11 bases in between. The CDR3 spans 16 residues. The full variable domain, its missing parts supplied by reference TRBV14 and TRBJ1-2, is EAGVTQFPSHSVIEKGQTVTLRCDPISGHDNLYWYRRVMGKEIKFLLHFVKESKQDESGMPNNRFLAERTGGTYSTLKVQPAELEDSGVYFCASSQDRYGANYGYTFGSGTRLTVV.

This sequence joins TRBV28 and TRBJ1-3; D is ambiguous. Between the trimmed V and J ends, which lost 2 bases and 4 bases, there was a span of 15 bases. The CDR3 consists of 16 residues. Germline values: CDR1 MDHEN, CDR2 SYDVKM. The CDR3: CASSLIQPTQGNTIYF. Here the CDR3 DNA reads TGTGCCAGCAGTTTAATTCAACCGACTCAAGGAAACACCATATATTTT.

This rearrangement joins TRBV6-6 to TRBJ1-1; 8 positions match TRBD1. V gave up 2 bases and J gave up 5 bases; unmatched junction bases: 10. CDR1 and CDR2 (germline): MNHNY, SVGAGI (reference sequence). The CDR3 runs 16 residues. The DNA for the CDR3 is TGTGCCAGCAGTTACCCCAAAGGACAGGGTTGGACTGAAGCTTTCTTT. Its protein product is CASSYPKGQGWTEAFF.

The chain recombines TRBV28 with TRBJ2-5; D is perhaps TRBD1 (6 bases). Germline V gene sequence: CDR1 MDHEN, CDR2 SYDVKM. Trimming removed 5 bases at V and 4 bases at J, with 23 bases between. The CDR3 is made up of 17 amino acids. The DNA for the CDR3 is TGTGCCAGCAGTACCCGTTCCGGGACACCAAGGAGAGAGACCCAGTACTTC. Translating gives CASSTRSGTPRRETQYF.

This chain's CDR3 is CASSPTKDTEAFF. In DNA form, the CDR3 reads TGTGCCAGCAGCCCCACCAAAGACACTGAAGCTTTCTTT. V gene TRBV7-2 combines with J gene TRBJ1-1; D gene ambiguous. V dropped 5 bases and J dropped 3 bases, with 10 bases sitting between them. CDR1 is SGHTA and CDR2 is FQGNSA in the germline V gene. The CDR3 totals 13 residues. The full variable domain, completed using reference TRBV7-2 and TRBJ1-1, is GAGVSQSPSNKVTEKGKDVELRCDPISGHTALYWYRQSLGQGLEFLIYFQGNSAPDKSGLPSDRFSAERTGGSVSTLTIQRTQQEDSAVYLCASSPTKDTEAFFGQGTRLTVV.

The rearrangement links TRBV5-6 to TRBJ2-5, with 8 bases fitting TRBD1. The junction had 6 bases not matched to a gene; V was cut back by 4 bases and J by 4 bases. Germline CDR1 SGHDT, CDR2 YYEEEE. The CDR3 sequence is 14 residues long. The CDR3 loop is CASSLDRGGETQYF. CDR3 coding DNA: TGTGCCAGCAGCCTAGACAGGGGAGGAGAGACCCAGTACTTC.

The V gene is TRBV5-6, the J gene TRBJ2-5; TRBD1 agrees at 10 bases. The germline V gene encodes CDR1 SGHDT and CDR2 YYEEEE. Trimming at V came to 2 bases and at J to 5 bases, leaving 9 bases not matched to a gene. The CDR3 is made up of 16 amino acids. The CDR3 spells CASSFGTGVAWETQYF. The CDR3, as DNA: TGTGCCAGCAGCTTTGGGACAGGGGTCGCGTGGGAGACCCAGTACTTC.

V is TRBV4-2 and J is TRBJ2-5, with TRBD2 identical over 12 bases. The CDR3 is 15 amino acids. With V trimmed by 5 bases and J by 5 bases, 6 bases remained unmatched. Per germline, CDR1 LGHNA and CDR2 YNFKEQ. This chain's CDR3 is CASSSSGTSGETQYF. The CDR3 nucleotides are TGTGCCAGCAGCTCGTCCGGGACTAGCGGGGAGACCCAGTACTTC.

The rearrangement uses TRBV30 and TRBJ1-1, with D unresolved. The germline gives CDR1 GTSNPN, CDR2 SVGIG (reference sequence). CDR3 size: 11 residues. The ends were cut back, 4 bases at V and 1 base at J, with 4 bases in the middle. As DNA, the CDR3 is TGTGCCTGGATCCGGAACACTGAAGCTTTCTTT. Translation: CAWIRNTEAFF.